This T cell receptor beta chain was documented in a study of cytomegalovirus exposure and HLA in healthy donors. Looking at the study overall: Earlier findings included over 90 million unique TCR beta sequences obtained from 150 million to 200 million T cells. Study-wide results and limits: Accurate HLA-A and HLA-B prediction from TCR beta sequences was reported for most subjects. Some segments of the V type, notably TRBV6-2 and TRBV6-3, were excluded as indistinguishable.

Germline V gene lookup returns CDR1 SQVTM and CDR2 ANQGSEA. The CDR3 is 13 residues long. Deletions cut 4 bases from V and 7 bases from J, with 14 bases between. This clone was observed a handful of times. The antigen remains unidentified. The PCR ran on 60 Vbeta and 13 Jbeta primers. The data were produced by immunoSEQ multiplex PCR, yet TCRdb's version contains in-frame clones alone and is incomplete. The data show 150,000 to 200,000 clones, approximately 80% seen once. This receptor was obtained from a middle-aged man in good health and CMV-seropositive. This chain connects TRBV29-1 to TRBJ1-5, with D unclear. Sequencing used PBMCs. The CDR3 spells CSVGDLEGQPQHF. CDR3 in DNA: TGCAGCGTTGGGGATTTGGAGGGACAGCCCCAGCATTTT.